This TCR beta chain comes out of a study of metastatic and nonmetastatic thyroid tumors (dated by TCRdb to the early 2020s). Looking at the study overall: For patients with malignant and with benign thyroid disease, the researchers compared repertoires between peripheral blood samples and tumor or nodule tissue samples. What the work shows at the level of the full study, not this receptor alone: TCR beta diversity was reported as significantly higher in malignant tumors than in benign nodules, in both blood and tumor samples.

The junction carries 17 bases between V and J, which are trimmed by 6 bases and 2 bases respectively. For CDR1 and CDR2, the germline V gene lists MNHNS and SASEGT. The CDR3 goes from the cysteine to the phenylalanine over 15 residues. This entry keeps only the CDR3 DNA: 45 bases, framed from base 1. Preparation of the library involved PCR. Data came from an Illumina HiSeq 4000. High-throughput sequencing was used to profile the TCR beta-chain CDR3 region of every patient. In the paper's pipeline: Drawing on CDR3 differences between clinicopathological groups, the researchers built a classifier meant to tell apart patients with distant-metastatic papillary thyroid cancer. The Shannon index was used to assess repertoire diversity, and the Morisita-Horn index was used to assess tumor-blood repertoire similarity. TCRdb trimmed the raw reads at Q25, called clones with MiXCR and kept productive beta chains. TCRdb, not the authors, supplied the V and J calls. Counted in this sample were tens of thousands of clones; about an eighth of them appeared once. The top ten clones comprise approximately 8.7% of the sample.

No treatment had been received by any patient before thyroid surgery. Using T-cell receptor beta sequencing, the study looked back at clinical samples from patients collected from the early 2010s to the late 2010s. Relative to its sample, this clone is medium-sized (0.01 to 0.1%). It lacks a known antigen. Base qualities are not provided; no much larger clone lies one nucleotide away. This receptor was identified in a male donor with papillary thyroid cancer or a benign thyroid nodule (not recorded which). Some clones in this sample may be carry-over from other donors' samples. The chain couples TRBV6-1 to TRBJ2-7; the D gene is perhaps TRBD1, on 5 matching bases. Input material: blood. The DNA sequence is as follows: TGTGCCAGCAGAATCAGCAGGGCGATGGCCTACGAGCAGTACTTC. This codes for CASRISRAMAYEQYF.